This is a list of T cell receptor beta chains from one sample in a study of blood T cells in healthy people across ages. TCRdb analysed the 5' RACE reads with MiXCR anew, one entry per CDR3 protein. The data show 780,000 or so distinct CDR3 sequences, roughly three fifths seen once. Sequenced sample: blood. These receptors were taken from a man in his forties in good health. Each CDR3 is given with its conserved first and last residue.

v_call cdr3_aa
TRBV5-1 CASSLSSGLRDDTQYF
TRBV6-5 CASRATANYGYTF
TRBV15 CATSRDTRGGLYGYTF
TRBV6-2/TRBV6-3 CASSYAREQFF
TRBV7-2 CASSPLPPGQGWDYGYTF
TRBV11-3 CASSSRNSGEETQYF
TRBV13 CASNNPQTATGRANRGLAEQYF
TRBV12-3/TRBV12-4 CASIRGGVGDTQYF
TRBV2 CASRTDQETQYF
TRBV5-6 CASSLERTGGPYEQYF
TRBV29-1 CSVEVLGNEQFF
TRBV7-2 CASRWGLAKIDAKNIQYF
TRBV7-9 CASSLGDPDQYGYTF
TRBV6-2/TRBV6-3 CASSRVDEQFF
TRBV10-3 CASSRPPGAGANVLTF
TRBV6-2/TRBV6-3 CASSYSRHAESSAGANVLTF
TRBV10-3 CAIRQTSGSSYNEQYF
TRBV20-1 CSASSRATEAFF
TRBV28 CASSLVRGTGANVLTF
TRBV3-1 CASSQDGRSYNEQFF
TRBV7-2 CASTGTSEVYEQYF
TRBV7-2 CASSGERGSTDTQYF
TRBV14 CASSQPQGPDTQYF
TRBV7-2 CASSSETGGDYGYTF
TRBV7-3 CASSSVLAGGLETQYF
TRBV6-4 CASSALAGSSYEQYF
TRBV5-1 CASSRGGSNRETQYF
TRBV5-1 CASSLGLAVTGELFF
TRBV28 CAGAATPYNEQFF
TRBV6-5 CASSLLAGGGYYGYTF
TRBV4-3 CASSQLLAGRELFF
TRBV10-3 CAIREPGGTGHNEQYF
TRBV9 CASSVEGGTYNEQFF
TRBV6-2/TRBV6-3 CASSYLSVPSYGYTF
TRBV7-9 CASKGGYEQYF
TRBV18 CASSPTTSGGAYAQFF
TRBV5-6 CTSSLNGVLWRPISKSSYEQYF
TRBV27 CASSFFVGDRVAGYTF
TRBV6-6 CACSRGYQTSENEQFF
TRBV7-9 CASSLASSGRGSGTDTQYF
TRBV4-2 CASSRDLAGDGTQYF
TRBV20-1 CSARRGENTEAFF
TRBV9 CASSVDAIAKNIQYF
TRBV7-2 CASSTPAEGVGTQYF
TRBV21-1 CASSRTGVALSKNIQYF
TRBV12-3/TRBV12-4 CASRLGNLVMNTEAFF
TRBV29-1 CSVGGPNYEQYF
TRBV3-1 CASSQGWGTGELFF
TRBV25-1 CASSESGQSQNYGYTF
TRBV9 CASSTGQGLTYEQYF
TRBV20-1 CSAELGIQGTQYF
TRBV7-9 CASSLREGIKSSYNEQFF
TRBV6-1 CASSQGRGTYGYTF
TRBV4-1 CASSPVTSGGREQFF
TRBV11-3 CASSLNGRLYEQYF